Listed here are 27 T cell receptor beta chains from one sample, sequenced in a study of T cells in Graves' hyperthyroidism and ophthalmopathy. RNA transcripts gave rise to amplified TCR beta CDR3 regions. The HTBI set primed first-round TCR CDR3 RT-PCR. TCRdb fed the multiplex PCR reads into MiXCR, producing one record per CDR3 protein. The sample has 480,000 or so distinct CDR3 sequences, about 45% seen once. Sequenced sample: peripheral blood or thyroid tissue (not recorded which). Receptors were obtained from an adult woman with Graves' disease, either hyperthyroidism or ophthalmopathy (not recorded which).

The genes are TRBV10-3 and TRBJ1-3, with D perhaps matching TRBD1 (6 bases). The V gene's germline CDR1 is ENHRY and CDR2 SYGVKD. V lost 0 bases and J 2 bases, leaving 17 bases between the germline ends. This CDR3 has 18 residues. The CDR3 DNA reads as TGTGCCATCAGTGAGTCTAGCAAGGGGGGACTCCCTGGAAACACCATATATTTT. It specifies CAISESSKGGLPGNTIYF.

V usage is TRBV11-2 and J usage is TRBJ2-7, with 8 bases lining up with TRBD2. The CDR3 length is 16 residues. Germline values: CDR1 SGHAT, CDR2 FQNNGV. The V and J ends lost 1 base and 5 bases, in that order; junction bases with no gene match: 10. DNA for the CDR3: TGTGCCAGCAGCTTAGCGGGAGGAGGGACTAGGAACGAGCAGTACTTC. Translated: CASSLAGGGTRNEQYF.

The CDR3 here is CASSYSKWNTEAFF. CDR3 coding DNA: TGTGCCAGCAGTTACTCGAAGTGGAACACTGAAGCTTTCTTT. The J gene is TRBJ1-1, the V gene TRBV6-6; no definite D call. This CDR3 has 14 amino acids. Germline V CDR1 and CDR2: MNHNY, SVGAGI (reference sequence). Trimming left V 0 bases short and J 1 base short, with 6 bases between.

This clonotype was seen many times. This chain connects TRBV20-1 to TRBJ1-3; perhaps TRBD1 as D (6 bases). The ends were cut back, 4 bases at V and 0 bases at J, with 10 bases in the middle. Per germline, CDR1 DFQATT and CDR2 SNEGSKA (reference sequence). The CDR3 contains 14 residues. In DNA form, the CDR3 reads TGCAGTGCTACAGGGGACCGCTCTGGAAACACCATATATTTT. It yields the protein CSATGDRSGNTIYF.

This chain links TRBV4-1 with TRBJ1-5; TRBD1 is a possible D gene (5 bases). Looked up from germline, CDR1 is MGHRA and CDR2 is YSYEKL. This CDR3 is 14 amino acids long. The V end was cut by 3 bases, the J end by 6 bases, with 12 bases between. In DNA, the CDR3 is TGCGCCAGCAGCCATCTGCCAGGGTTTCAGCCCCAGCATTTT. Translated: CASSHLPGFQPQHF.

This clonotype was seen many times. CDR3 region: CASSAPTGEAFF. CDR3 in DNA: TGTGCCAGCAGTGCCCCGACAGGGGAGGCTTTCTTT. This rearrangement joins TRBV6-5 to TRBJ1-1; 8 nucleotides line up with TRBD1. CDR1 and CDR2 (germline): MNHEY, SVGAGI. This CDR3 has 12 residues. V trimming: 5 bases; J trimming: 11 bases; junction bases outside the gene matches: 7.

This clonotype showed up just once. The V gene is TRBV7-7, the J gene TRBJ2-2; the D is unclear. From germline, CDR1 is SSHAT and CDR2 FNYEAQ (reference sequence). V lost 5 bases, J lost 1 base, and 11 bases lay in between. This CDR3 comprises 15 residues. CDR3 in amino acids: CASSPDGWNTGELFF. CDR3 nucleotides: TGTGCCAGCAGCCCCGACGGATGGAACACCGGGGAGCTGTTTTTT. Full variable domain (outside the CDR3, taken from reference TRBV7-7 and TRBJ2-2): GAGVSQSPRYKVTKRGQDVTLRCDPISSHATLYWYQQALGQGPEFLTYFNYEAQPDKSGLPSDRFSAERPEGSISTLTIQRTEQRDSAMYRCASSPDGWNTGELFFGEGSRLTVL.

The sample holds many counts of this clonotype. The V call is TRBV2, the J call TRBJ1-2; D call uncertain. The CDR3 loop spans 13 amino acids. Germline assignment: CDR1 SNHLY and CDR2 FYNNEI. With 7 bases removed from V and 6 bases from J, the gap between germline ends came to 15 bases. CDR3 loop: CASTRNGAHGYTF. The CDR3 DNA is TGTGCCAGCACCCGAAACGGTGCTCATGGCTACACCTTC.

The gene calls are TRBV7-3 and TRBJ1-1; D might be TRBD1 (5 bases). This CDR3 contains 12 residues. Deletions cut 9 bases from V and 2 bases from J, with 10 bases between. CDR1 and CDR2 from the germline V gene are SGHTA and FQGTGA. The CDR3 region has the DNA TGTGCCAGTGCGGGGCCTAACACTGAAGCTTTCTTT. Encoded protein: CASAGPNTEAFF.

The chain employs TRBV29-1 and TRBJ2-2, with D unclear. V was trimmed by 2 bases and J by 10 bases, leaving 8 bases between them. CDR1 and CDR2 from the germline V gene are SQVTM and ANQGSEA. The length of the CDR3 is 11 residues. CDR3 in amino acids: CSVELGSELFF. The CDR3 nucleotides read TGCAGCGTTGAACTGGGCTCGGAGCTGTTTTTT.

The table lists this clonotype with a few counts. The V call is TRBV2, the J call TRBJ2-5; D is tentatively TRBD1 or TRBD2 (5 bases each). CDR1 and CDR2 from the germline V gene are SNHLY and FYNNEI. Trimming left V 9 bases short and J 5 bases short, with 13 bases between. The length of the CDR3 is 12 residues. The CDR3 nucleotides are TGTGCCAGGAGGGGTTTGAGGGAGACCCAGTACTTC. Its translation is CARRGLRETQYF.

The CDR3 sequence is CSVLTDLPGQGAHGANVLTF. The CDR3 region has the DNA TGCAGCGTTTTGACGGATTTGCCGGGACAGGGGGCGCATGGGGCCAACGTCCTGACTTTC. J is TRBJ2-6 and V is TRBV29-1; 12 nucleotides align to TRBD1. Germline trimming cut 5 bases from V and 3 bases from J; bases unmatched to any gene: 17. This CDR3 is built from 20 residues. CDR1 and CDR2 from the germline V gene are SQVTM and ANQGSEA.

The chain recombines TRBV7-2 with TRBJ1-3, with D perhaps matching TRBD1 (5 bases). Germline CDR1 is SGHTA and CDR2 is FQGNSA. The CDR3 has 16 amino acids. V dropped 0 bases and J dropped 3 bases, with 12 bases sitting between them. CDR3 sequence reads: CASSLAAGTFGNTIYF. For the CDR3, the DNA is TGTGCCAGCAGCTTAGCGGCAGGGACTTTTGGAAACACCATATATTTT. Filled out from reference TRBV7-2 and TRBJ1-3, the complete variable domain reads GAGVSQSPSNKVTEKGKDVELRCDPISGHTALYWYRQSLGQGLEFLIYFQGNSAPDKSGLPSDRFSAERTGGSVSTLTIQRTQQEDSAVYLCASSLAAGTFGNTIYFGEGSWLTVV.

V gene TRBV10-1 combines with J gene TRBJ1-5, with 8 bases that match TRBD1. CDR1 is WNHNN, CDR2 SYGVQD, per germline (reference sequence). The CDR3 is 15 residues long. J lost 4 bases, V lost 9 bases, and 11 bases had no gene match. In DNA, the CDR3 is TGCGCCAGTACTGACCCGGACAGGGAGAATCAGCCCCAGCATTTT. Translated, it gives CASTDPDRENQPQHF.

The gene calls are TRBV9 and TRBJ2-5; 7 bases fit TRBD2. The CDR3 has 15 amino acids. Germline V gene data show CDR1 as SGDLS and CDR2 as YYNGEE. J was trimmed by 3 bases and V by 5 bases; bases with no gene match: 10. This chain's CDR3 is CASRDHLADKETQYF. The CDR3 DNA reads TGTGCCAGCAGAGATCACCTAGCGGATAAAGAGACCCAGTACTTC.

This clonotype was recorded once. The chain has TRBV7-2 and TRBJ2-7; D uncertain. V dropped 4 bases and J dropped 4 bases, with 11 bases sitting between them. The germline CDR1 and CDR2 sequences are SGHTA and FQGNSA. This CDR3 is 13 amino acids long. The CDR3 nucleotides are TGTGCCAGCAGCTCTCTACATAAATACGAGCAGTACTTC. Protein: CASSSLHKYEQYF.

This clonotype was observed once. One end of the junction fails to match germline, which may point to a read error. The rearrangement joins TRBV5-1 to TRBJ2-5, with D perhaps TRBD2 (5 bases). The CDR3 is 19 residues long. Looked up from germline, CDR1 is SGHRS and CDR2 is YFSETQ. CDR3 DNA: TGTGCCAGCAGCTTGGGAGCGGCCCACGAGACGGCGACTCAAGAGACCCAGTACTTC. It specifies CASSLGAAHETATQETQYF.

This chain's CDR3 is CASLGLAGDEQYF. CDR3 DNA sequence: TGTGCCAGCTTAGGTCTAGCGGGAGACGAGCAGTACTTC. The rearrangement links TRBV25-1 to TRBJ2-7; the match to TRBD2 covers 10 bases. The CDR3 contains 13 residues. Germline trimming cut 8 bases from V and 5 bases from J; bases unmatched to any gene: 6. Germline assignment: CDR1 MGHDK and CDR2 SYGVNS.

CDR3 bases: TGCAGTCCGCTAGAGATAACAAGGAACTATGGCTACACCTTC. Translated: CSPLEITRNYGYTF. V and J are TRBV20-1 and TRBJ1-2; D not certain. V lost 8 bases, J lost 2 bases, and 18 bases lay in between. The CDR3 spans 14 residues. Germline V gives CDR1 DFQATT, CDR2 SNEGSKA (reference sequence).

This clonotype was found many times. The J gene is TRBJ2-7, the V gene TRBV20-1; D is ambiguous. The CDR3 covers 15 residues. The germline V gene encodes CDR1 DFQATT and CDR2 SNEGSKA (reference sequence). Trimming cost V 0 bases and J 3 bases, with 15 bases left between them. The CDR3 is CSARDPRRIGYEQYF. In DNA form, the CDR3 reads TGCAGTGCTAGAGATCCCCGGAGAATTGGCTACGAGCAGTACTTC.

The CDR3 nucleotides are TGTGCCATCAGTGATTCCGGACAGGGAGAGGAAAAACTGTTTTTT. It specifies CAISDSGQGEEKLFF. The chain uses TRBV10-3 and TRBJ1-4, with 8 positions matching TRBD1. This CDR3 is built from 15 residues. The junction had 8 bases not matched to a gene; V was cut back by 3 bases and J by 8 bases. The germline CDR1 and CDR2 sequences are ENHRY and SYGVKD.

The genes are TRBV24-1 and TRBJ2-1; 7 bases map to TRBD2. J was trimmed by 5 bases and V by 7 bases; bases with no gene match: 4. CDR1 is KGHDR and CDR2 is SFDVKD in the germline V gene. The CDR3 totals 13 residues. The DNA for the CDR3 is TGTGCCACCAGGGCGGGAGCAGACAATGAGCAGTTCTTC. Translation gives CATRAGADNEQFF.

J is TRBJ2-7 and V is TRBV15; D is unresolved. The germline V gene has CDR1 LNHNV and CDR2 YYDKDF (reference sequence). The CDR3 extends over 12 amino acids. The V and J ends lost 3 bases and 3 bases respectively, with 6 bases between them. In DNA form, the CDR3 reads TGTGCCACCAGCAGTCAGGTCTACGAGCAGTACTTC. Translating it yields CATSSQVYEQYF.

The V gene is TRBV28, the J gene TRBJ2-5; 8 nucleotides match TRBD2. CDR1 MDHEN and CDR2 SYDVKM come from the germline V gene. The CDR3 length is 17 residues. V lost 4 bases, J lost 2 bases, and 12 bases stayed unmatched. In nucleotides, the CDR3 is TGTGCCAGCAGTTCCTACAGCGCGGGAGGAACTCAAGAGACCCAGTACTTC. Encoded protein: CASSSYSAGGTQETQYF.

The sample holds many counts of this clonotype. V gene TRBV7-2 combines with J gene TRBJ1-2; 10 bases agree with TRBD1. The V segment lost 5 bases and the J segment 3 bases; nucleotides outside the gene matches: 6. There are 15 residues in the CDR3. In germline, CDR1 is SGHTA, CDR2 FQGNSA. CDR3 amino acids: CASSGRTGGDYGYTF. The CDR3, as DNA: TGTGCCAGCAGCGGTCGGACAGGGGGGGACTATGGCTACACCTTC.

The chain carries TRBV29-1 and TRBJ1-5; no clear D. Germline V gene sequence: CDR1 SQVTM, CDR2 ANQGSEA. Trimming cost V 6 bases and J 7 bases, with 13 bases left between them. This CDR3 is 12 amino acids long. This chain's CDR3 is CSVLEVGQPQHF. The CDR3 bases are TGCAGCGTCCTAGAAGTCGGGCAGCCCCAGCATTTT. Full variable domain (rest looked up from reference TRBV29-1 and TRBJ1-5): SAVISQKPSRDICQRGTSLTIQCQVDSQVTMMFWYRQQPGQSLTLIATANQGSEATYESGFVIDKFPISRPNLTFSTLTVSNMSPEDSSIYLCSVLEVGQPQHFGDGTRLSIL.

With respect to this clonotype: The junction departs from the called germline gene at one end, perhaps through a read error. The CDR3 coding sequence is TGTGCTAGCAGCCAGAACAATAATTCACCCCCCCACTTT. Its translation is CASSQNNNSPPHF. The chain combines TRBV7-7 with TRBJ1-6, with D unresolved. CDR3 size: 13 residues. Germline lookup yields CDR1 SSHAT and CDR2 FNYEAQ (reference sequence). The full variable domain, in which reference TRBV7-7 and TRBJ1-6 provide the parts outside the CDR3, is GAGVSQSPRYKVTKRGQDVTLRCDPISSHATLYWYQQALGQGPEFLTYFNYEAQPDKSGLPSDRFSAERPEGSISTLTIQRTEQRDSAMYRCASSQNNNSPPHFGNGTRLTVT.